This T cell receptor beta chain came from a study of CXCR3-negative and CXCR3-positive naive CD8 T cells (dated by TCRdb to the late 2010s). About the study as a whole: In total, around 140 million TRB reads were obtained, corresponding to roughly 1.5 +/- 0.3 million reads per library. The diversity and physicochemical repertoire analyses included 11 donors pooled from two independent experiments. The TRBV-TRBJ cluster analysis covered naive subsets from 5 donors and memory cells from 3 donors.

General findings and caveats noted by the study authors: TRB CDR3s from CXCR3-positive naive cells showed higher hydrophobicity (lower Kidera factor 4), lower energy, and higher strength and volume indices than CXCR3-negative naive cells. Similar TRBV-TRBJ usage was shown by naive CXCR3-negative and CXCR3-positive cells from the same donor, whereas distinct patterns were shown by memory cells. Because surface CD5, which is linked to self-reactivity in mice, was comparable between the naive subsets, TCR interaction strength was also inferred from the physicochemical properties of TRB CDR3s. Comparably high repertoire diversity was found in both naive subsets, whereas much lower repertoire diversity was found in memory CD8+ T cells. Because CXCR3 expression was partially decreased after cryopreservation, freshly isolated PBMCs were used for most assays.

Points on this clonotype: No antigen is known for it.

TCRdb records NextSeq 550 as the sequencer. The Human TCR Profiling Kit (MiLaboratory) was used to make UMI-labeled 5' RACE TRB cDNA libraries. cDNA synthesis used the entire amount of extracted RNA, and PCR amplification then used the entire amount of cDNA produced. Libraries were prepared in parallel with an identical number of PCR cycles. As for the original processing: MIGEC and MiXCR extracted about 50,000 +/- 10,000 unique UMI-labeled TRB cDNA molecules per library, requiring at least two reads per UMI. On average, roughly 40,000 +/- 10,000 functional in-frame TRB CDR3 nucleotide clonotypes lacking stop codons were found per library. Diversity metrics, including normalized Shannon-Wiener and Chao1, were computed in VDJtools after downsampling to 5000 UMI-labeled TRB molecules per sample. Clonotype-size-weighted physicochemical properties of the central five CDR3 residues (interaction energy, strength, volume and Kidera factor 4) were computed in VDJtools. The reads underwent TCRdb reprocessing, giving one record for each CDR3 protein sequence and no DNA. In this record, the V and J calls reflect TCRdb's handling and not the investigators' own analysis. The table held for this sample gives 75,000 or so distinct CDR3 sequences. 1.5% to 2% of the sample rests with the top ten.

The CDR3 covers 12 residues, taking in both the cysteine and the phenylalanine. The DNA is unrecorded. For each CD8+ T cell subset, flow sorting was done in triplicate, and about 300,000 cells per subset went directly into RLT lysis buffer. Naive CD8+ T cells were defined stringently as CD45RO-CCR7+CD27+CD95- to exclude memory contaminants. Standard density gradient centrifugation was used to isolate peripheral blood mononuclear cells from buffy coats. Naive CXCR3-negative and CXCR3-positive CD8+ T cells were flow-sorted on a FACSAria III. Total RNA was extracted from sorted cells using an RNeasy Mini Kit.

The chain uses TRBV12-3 or TRBV12-4 and TRBJ2-5. This clonotype originated in a human donor in good health. Some clones in this sample may be carry-over from other donors' samples. Material: naive CXCR3- CD8+ T cells from blood. In the paper's terms, the cell subset or site label means: CD45RO-CCR7+CD27+CD95- naive CD8+ T cells lacking CXCR3 (TNR3-). The encoded CDR3 is CASSVPEETQYF.